Shown below are 7 T cell receptor beta chains from a single sample sequenced in a study of Ad26.COV2.S vaccination and SARS-CoV-2 variants. As for treatment: over 15 received Ad26.COV2.S at low or high dose, single or two shots; several received placebo; per-sample allocation not given. Sampling was done on day 63 after the first vaccine or placebo injection. This table comes from immunoSEQ multiplex PCR, and its TCRdb copy is limited to in-frame clones, with some not included. The sample carries 510,000 or so clones, 70% to 90% recorded once. This sample comprised peripheral blood, obtained in a trial of Ad26.COV2.S vaccine versus placebo. These receptors were taken from a person aged 18-65 years who received the Ad26.COV2.S COVID-19 vaccine or a placebo.

This chain uses TRBV4-3 with TRBJ2-2; 8 positions agree with TRBD2. In germline, CDR1 is LGHNA, CDR2 YSLEER. Germline trimming cut 2 bases from V and 6 bases from J; bases unmatched to any gene: 8. The CDR3 totals 16 residues. Here the CDR3 reads CASSQYLSAGAGELFF. DNA of the CDR3: TGCGCCAGCAGCCAATATCTTTCAGCGGGGGCCGGGGAGCTGTTTTTT.

This chain joins TRBV7-9 and TRBJ1-6; D gene unclear. Germline V CDR1 and CDR2: SEHNR, FQNEAQ (reference sequence). V was shortened by 1 base and J by 7 bases, with 8 bases between the two germline ends. The CDR3 contains 14 residues. The CDR3 sequence is CASSLDGFNSPLHF. The DNA for the CDR3 is TGTGCCAGCAGCTTAGACGGGTTCAATTCACCCCTCCACTTT.

The chain has TRBV27 and TRBJ2-1; maybe TRBD2 (6 bases). CDR1 MNHEY and CDR2 SMNVEV come from the germline V gene (reference sequence). Deletions cut 7 bases from V and 5 bases from J, with 9 bases between. The CDR3 consists of 12 residues. CDR3 DNA sequence: TGTGCCAGCAAGGAGGGGAACAATGAGCAGTTCTTC. This sequence encodes CASKEGNNEQFF.

The chain is built from TRBV29-1 and TRBJ1-1; TRBD1 matches 8 bases. The CDR3 consists of 13 residues. Germline values: CDR1 SQVTM, CDR2 ANQGSEA. The trim removed 5 bases at V and 6 bases at J, leaving 8 bases unmatched. The CDR3 protein is CSVQQGVTSEAFF. In DNA form, the CDR3 reads TGCAGCGTTCAACAGGGGGTGACCTCTGAAGCTTTCTTT.

This clone was seen once. The chain has TRBV28 and TRBJ1-5, with D hard to call. V was cut by 3 bases and J by 4 bases, with 10 bases left in between. CDR1 MDHEN and CDR2 SYDVKM come from the germline V gene. This CDR3 is built from 14 residues. CDR3 protein: CASSFRSDNQPQHF. CDR3 nucleotides: TGTGCCAGCAGTTTCCGATCCGATAATCAGCCCCAGCATTTT.

J is TRBJ2-3 and V is TRBV7-9; tentatively, D is TRBD1 or TRBD2 (5 bases each). CDR3 length equals 18 residues. V shed 5 bases and J shed 2 bases, with 23 bases lying between them. Germline values: CDR1 SEHNR, CDR2 FQNEAQ (reference sequence). The chain's CDR3 is CASSRPTAGARDTDTQYF. The CDR3 nucleotides read TGTGCCAGCAGCCGTCCCACCGCTGGGGCGAGGGACACAGATACGCAGTATTTT.

This clone was seen a handful of times. The chain couples TRBV19 to TRBJ1-3; D call uncertain. Germline CDR1 reads LNHDA; CDR2 reads SQIVND (reference sequence). V shed 6 bases and J shed 2 bases, with 11 bases lying between them. The CDR3 is 14 amino acids. The CDR3 region has the DNA TGTGCCAGTAGAGGACGTCCGACTGGAAACACCATATATTTT. Protein product: CASRGRPTGNTIYF.